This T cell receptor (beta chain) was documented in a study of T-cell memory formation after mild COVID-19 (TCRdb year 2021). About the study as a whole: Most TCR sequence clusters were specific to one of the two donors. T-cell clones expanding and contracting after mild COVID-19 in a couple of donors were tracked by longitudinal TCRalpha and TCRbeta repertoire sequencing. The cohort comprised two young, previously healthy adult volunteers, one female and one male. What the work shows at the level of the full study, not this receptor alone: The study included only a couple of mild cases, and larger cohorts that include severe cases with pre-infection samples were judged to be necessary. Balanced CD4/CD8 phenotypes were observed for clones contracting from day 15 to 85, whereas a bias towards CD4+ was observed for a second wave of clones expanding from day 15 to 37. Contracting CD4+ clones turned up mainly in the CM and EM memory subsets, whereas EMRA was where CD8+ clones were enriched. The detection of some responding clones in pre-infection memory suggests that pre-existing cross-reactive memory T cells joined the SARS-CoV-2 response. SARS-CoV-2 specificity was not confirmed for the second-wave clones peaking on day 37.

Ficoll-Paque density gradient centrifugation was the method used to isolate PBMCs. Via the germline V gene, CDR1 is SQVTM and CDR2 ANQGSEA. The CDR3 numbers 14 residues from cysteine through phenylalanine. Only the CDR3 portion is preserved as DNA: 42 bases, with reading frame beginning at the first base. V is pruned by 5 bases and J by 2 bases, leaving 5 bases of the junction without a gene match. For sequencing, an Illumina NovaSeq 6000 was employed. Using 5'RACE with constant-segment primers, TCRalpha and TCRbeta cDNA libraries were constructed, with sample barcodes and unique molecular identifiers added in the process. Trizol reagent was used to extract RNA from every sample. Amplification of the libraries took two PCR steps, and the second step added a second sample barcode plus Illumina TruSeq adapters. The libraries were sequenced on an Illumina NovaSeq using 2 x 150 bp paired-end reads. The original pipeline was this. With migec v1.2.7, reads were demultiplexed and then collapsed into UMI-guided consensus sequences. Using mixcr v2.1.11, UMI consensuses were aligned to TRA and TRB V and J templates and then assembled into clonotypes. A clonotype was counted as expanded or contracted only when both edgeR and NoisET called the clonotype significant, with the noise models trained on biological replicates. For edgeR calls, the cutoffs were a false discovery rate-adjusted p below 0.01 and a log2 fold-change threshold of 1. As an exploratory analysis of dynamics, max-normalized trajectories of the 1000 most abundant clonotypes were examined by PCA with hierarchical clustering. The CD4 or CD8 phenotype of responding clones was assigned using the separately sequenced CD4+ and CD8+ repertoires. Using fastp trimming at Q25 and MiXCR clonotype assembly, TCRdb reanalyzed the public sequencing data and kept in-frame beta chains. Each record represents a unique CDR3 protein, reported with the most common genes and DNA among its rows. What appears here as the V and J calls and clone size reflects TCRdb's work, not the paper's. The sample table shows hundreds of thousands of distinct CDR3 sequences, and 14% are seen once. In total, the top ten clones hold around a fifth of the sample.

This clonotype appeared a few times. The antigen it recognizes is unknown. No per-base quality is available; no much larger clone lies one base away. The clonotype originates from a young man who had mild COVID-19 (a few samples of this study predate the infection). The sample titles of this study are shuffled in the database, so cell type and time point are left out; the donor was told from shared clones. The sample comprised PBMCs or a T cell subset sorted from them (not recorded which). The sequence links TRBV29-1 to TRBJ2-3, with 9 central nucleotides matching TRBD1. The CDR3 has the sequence CSVSGQGYTDTQYF. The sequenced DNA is TGCAGCGTTTCCGGACAGGGGTACACAGATACGCAGTATTTT.